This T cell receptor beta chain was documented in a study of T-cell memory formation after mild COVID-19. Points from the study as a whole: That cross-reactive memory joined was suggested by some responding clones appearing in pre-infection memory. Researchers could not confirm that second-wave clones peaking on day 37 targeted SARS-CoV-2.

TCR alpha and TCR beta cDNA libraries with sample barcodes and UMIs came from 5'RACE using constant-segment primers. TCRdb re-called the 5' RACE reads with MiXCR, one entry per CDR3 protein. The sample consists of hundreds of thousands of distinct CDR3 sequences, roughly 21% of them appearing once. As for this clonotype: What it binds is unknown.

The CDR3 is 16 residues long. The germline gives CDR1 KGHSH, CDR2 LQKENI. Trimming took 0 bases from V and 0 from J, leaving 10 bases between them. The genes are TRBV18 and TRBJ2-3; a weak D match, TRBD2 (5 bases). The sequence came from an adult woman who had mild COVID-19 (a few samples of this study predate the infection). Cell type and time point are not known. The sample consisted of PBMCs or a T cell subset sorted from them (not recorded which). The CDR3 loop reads CASSPPSRTSTDTQYF. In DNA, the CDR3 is TGTGCCAGCTCACCACCCTCACGGACTAGCACAGATACGCAGTATTTT.